The present T cell receptor beta chain was sequenced within a study of T cells in women clearing cervical HPV infection. Study context: Women with histologically confirmed HPV16-related CIN3 or worse, 2 with invasive cancer, served as cases. For cases, blood was sampled a median about 140 days after lesion detection, interquartile range roughly 80 to 200 days.

The CDR3 consists of 13 residues. Germline CDR1 and CDR2: SGHTA and FQGNSA. Produced via immunoSEQ multiplex PCR; TCRdb's table is partial and in-frame only. This sample contains some 25,000 clones. About this clone: The CDR3 extends 3 residues past the end of the read, so its final part is completed from the germline J gene.

The V gene is TRBV7-2, the J gene TRBJ2-4, with 7 positions matching TRBD1. Input material: blood buffy coat. The receptor comes from a woman between 18 and 75 years old with a cervical HPV16 infection that either progressed to CIN3+ or cleared (not recorded which). CDR3: CASSLTGNYGQYF. The DNA read from the CDR3 is TGTGCCAGCAGCCTGACAGGGAACTATGGT.